Shown below are 2 T cell receptor beta chains from a single sample sequenced in a study of memory CD4+ T cells and cytomegalovirus serostatus. Clones were read by immunoSEQ multiplex PCR, and TCRdb kept only the in-frame ones, dropping some. The repertoire consists of 50,000 to 70,000 clones, with less than 80% occurring once and the leading ten covering 0.82%. Single viable CD3+CD4+CD8-CD45RO+ cells were sorted as the memory CD4+ T cells. Sequenced: memory CD4+ T cells from blood. The source is an adult in good health and CMV-seronegative.

V is TRBV2 and J is TRBJ2-1; tentatively, D is TRBD2 (5 bases). The CDR3 is 13 residues long. Looked up from germline, CDR1 is SNHLY and CDR2 is FYNNEI. Trimming took 5 bases from V and 3 from J, leaving 8 bases between them. The CDR3 DNA sequence: TGTGCCAGCAGTCCTAGCTTCTACAATGAGCAGTTCTTC. Amino acid sequence: CASSPSFYNEQFF.

The CDR3 nucleotides are TGTGCCAGCAGCTTTGGCCTGGCTAATGAAAAACTGTTTTTT. This gives the protein CASSFGLANEKLFF. The gene calls are TRBV5-6 and TRBJ1-4; D unclear. Germline loops: CDR1 SGHDT, CDR2 YYEEEE. There are 14 residues in the CDR3. The V end lost 2 bases, the J end lost 3 bases, and 8 bases lay between the germline ends.